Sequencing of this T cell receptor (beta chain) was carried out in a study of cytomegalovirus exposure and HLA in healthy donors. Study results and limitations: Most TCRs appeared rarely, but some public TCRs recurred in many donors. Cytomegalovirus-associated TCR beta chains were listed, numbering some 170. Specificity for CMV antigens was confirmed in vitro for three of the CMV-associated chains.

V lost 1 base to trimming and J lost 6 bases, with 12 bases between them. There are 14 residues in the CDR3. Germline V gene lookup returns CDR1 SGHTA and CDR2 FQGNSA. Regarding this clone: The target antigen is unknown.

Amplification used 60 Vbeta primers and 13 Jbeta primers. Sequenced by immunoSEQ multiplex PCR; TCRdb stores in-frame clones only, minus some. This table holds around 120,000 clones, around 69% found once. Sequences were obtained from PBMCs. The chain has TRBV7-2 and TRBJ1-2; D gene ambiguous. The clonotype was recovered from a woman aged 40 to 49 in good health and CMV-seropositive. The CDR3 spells CASSLGPTGHGYTF. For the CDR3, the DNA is TGTGCCAGCAGCTTAGGACCGACTGGCCATGGCTACACCTTC.